This TCR beta chain appears in the sequencing data of a study of T cell changes during pregnancy in multiple sclerosis. Sequenced by immunoSEQ multiplex PCR; TCRdb stores in-frame clones only, minus some. The sample carries about 50,000 clones, 90% recorded once. Unmatched junction bases numbered 7, after V lost 8 bases and J lost 3 bases. The CDR3 extends over 14 amino acids. Germline CDR1 MNHEY, CDR2 SVGAGI. This chain joins TRBV6-5 and TRBJ2-3, with 8 nucleotides matching TRBD2. This TCR came from a female donor in good health, enrolled as a control in a pregnancy study. Material: peripheral blood, obtained after pregnancy. CDR3 bases: TGTGCCAGCTACCGGGGGGGTAATACAGATACGCAGTATTTT. It is translated as CASYRGGNTDTQYF.